Listed below are T cell receptor beta chains from one sample, sequenced in a study of a mutant IDH1 vaccine in newly diagnosed glioma. Clones were read by immunoSEQ multiplex PCR, and TCRdb kept only the in-frame ones, dropping some. The data contain tens of thousands of clones, under 90% of them singletons. Specimen: PBMCs, collected from a glioma patient treated with radiotherapy, temozolomide or both. These receptors originate from a woman between 45 and 60 years old with glioma. Each CDR3 is given with its conserved first and last residue. Each record gives: clone size, V gene, D gene, J gene, CDR3 protein, CDR3 DNA. D genes are given only for firm matches. Size values are once, few and many counts, or a class for expanded clones, and some rows have none.

NA	TRBV7-7	NA	TRBJ2-2	CASSTGGTNTGELFF	TGTGCTAGCAGCACCGGGGGAACGAACACCGGGGAGCTGTTTTTT
NA	TRBV2	TRBD2	TRBJ2-3	CASSWGLAGTDTQYF	TGTGCCAGCAGCTGGGGACTAGCAGGCACAGATACGCAGTATTTT
NA	TRBV12-5	NA	TRBJ2-3	CASGLGVDTQYF	TGTGCTAGTGGTTTGGGGGTTGATACGCAGTATTTT
NA	TRBV6-5	TRBD1	TRBJ1-2	CASRPDRGHGYTF	TGTGCCAGCAGACCCGACAGGGGCCATGGCTACACCTTC
NA	TRBV7-2	NA	TRBJ1-1	CASKGLRTEAFF	TGTGCCAGCAAAGGGTTGCGAACTGAAGCTTTCTTT
NA	TRBV7-9	NA	TRBJ2-3	CASSFVTDTQYF	TGTGCCAGCAGCTTCGTCACAGATACGCAGTATTTT
NA	TRBV10-2	NA	TRBJ1-1	CASSESTPGRGIPEAFF	TGCGCCAGCAGTGAGTCAACCCCAGGGCGAGGGATCCCTGAAGCTTTCTTT
NA	TRBV30	NA	TRBJ2-7	CAWSVHDYEQYF	TGTGCCTGGAGTGTACACGACTACGAGCAGTACTTC
NA	TRBV6-5	NA	TRBJ1-2	CASSYEFRGAYGYTF	TGTGCCAGCAGTTACGAATTTCGAGGGGCCTATGGCTACACCTTC
NA	TRBV10-3	NA	TRBJ1-1	CAITSLGGRTEAFF	TGTGCCATCACGTCCCTGGGGGGAAGGACTGAAGCTTTCTTT
NA	TRBV20-1	NA	TRBJ2-7	CSADQSYEQYF	TGCAGTGCTGATCAAAGCTACGAGCAGTACTTC
NA	TRBV2	NA	TRBJ1-5	CASSSEGIGNQPQHF	TGTGCCAGCAGTTCAGAGGGTATCGGCAATCAGCCCCAGCATTTT
NA	TRBV27	NA	TRBJ1-4	CASSQHGGEKLFF	TGTGCCAGCAGTCAACACGGGGGTGAAAAACTGTTTTTT
NA	TRBV27	NA	TRBJ1-1	CASSLAGHPTNTEAFF	TGTGCCAGCAGTTTAGCGGGACACCCCACGAACACTGAAGCTTTCTTT
few	TRBV2	TRBD1	TRBJ1-1	CASSGSGTGKFF	TGTGCCAGCAGTGGATCCGGGACAGGGAAATTCTTT
NA	TRBV10-3	NA	TRBJ1-2	CAISEEVSIYGYTF	TGTGCCATCAGTGAGGAGGTATCGATCTATGGCTACACCTTC
once	TRBV5-4	TRBD1	TRBJ2-6	CASSLGQGADVLTF	TGTGCCAGCAGCTTGGGGCAGGGGGCGGACGTCCTGACTTTC
NA	TRBV7-9	NA	TRBJ1-4	CASSLVEEKLFF	TGTGCCAGCAGCTTAGTAGAAGAAAAACTGTTTTTT
once	TRBV5-1	TRBD2	TRBJ2-3	CASSSGLAGSTDTQYF	TGCGCCAGCAGCTCGGGACTAGCGGGCTCCACAGATACGCAGTATTTT
few	TRBV19	NA	TRBJ1-1	CASSRRETLTEAFF	TGTGCCAGCTCACGCAGGGAGACTCTCACTGAAGCTTTCTTT
once	TRBV5-4	TRBD2	TRBJ2-3	CASSSLIIPGLAGHTQYF	TGTGCCAGCAGCTCCCTGATAATACCGGGACTAGCGGGGCATACGCAGTATTTT
once	TRBV10-2	TRBD2	TRBJ2-7	CASSESRGSGGYEQYF	TGCGCCAGCAGTGAGTCTCGGGGTAGCGGGGGGTACGAGCAGTACTTC
NA	TRBV9	TRBD2	TRBJ2-2	CASSSRLAGGVGELFF	TGTGCCAGCAGCTCCCGACTAGCGGGGGGAGTCGGGGAGCTGTTTTTT
NA	TRBV14	TRBD1	TRBJ2-1	CASSKGPGTGEDEQFF	TGTGCCAGCAGCAAGGGTCCCGGGACAGGGGAGGATGAGCAGTTCTTC
NA	TRBV20-1	TRBD2	TRBJ2-5	CSLSGGETQYF	TGCAGTCTTAGCGGGGGAGAGACCCAGTACTTC
once	TRBV27	NA	TRBJ1-3	CASSPWSGAGNTIYF	TGTGCCAGCAGTCCCTGGTCGGGGGCTGGAAACACCATATATTTT
NA	TRBV27	TRBD1	TRBJ2-7	CASSPSGTGTYEQYF	TGTGCCAGCAGCCCTTCGGGGACAGGCACCTACGAGCAGTACTTC
NA	TRBV5-1	NA	TRBJ1-4	CASSPRDPRGEKLFF	TGCGCCAGCAGCCCCCGGGACCCTAGAGGGGAAAAACTGTTTTTT
NA	TRBV6-5	TRBD1	TRBJ1-4	CASSYNVGTGYEKLFF	TGTGCCAGCAGTTATAACGTCGGGACAGGGTACGAAAAACTGTTTTTT
NA	TRBV7-3	TRBD2	TRBJ2-2	CASSQTSGGLNTGELFF	TGTGCCAGCAGCCAGACTAGCGGGGGTTTAAACACCGGGGAGCTGTTTTTT
NA	TRBV19	TRBD1	TRBJ1-2	CASNRGLYGYTF	TGTGCCAGCAACAGGGGACTCTATGGCTACACCTTC
few	TRBV11-2	NA	TRBJ2-1	CASSPAGNEQFF	TGTGCCAGCAGCCCTGCGGGCAATGAGCAGTTCTTC
NA	TRBV7-9	NA	TRBJ2-7	CASSLRGTGEGYSYEQYF	TGTGCCAGCAGCTTACGGGGTACGGGAGAAGGGTACTCCTACGAGCAGTACTTC
NA	TRBV5-1	NA	TRBJ1-5	CASSPGDFKGTGNQPQHF	TGCGCCAGCAGCCCGGGGGACTTTAAGGGGACTGGCAATCAGCCCCAGCATTTT
NA	TRBV11-2	TRBD1	TRBJ2-4	CASSPRQGGAKNIQYF	TGTGCCAGCAGCCCCCGACAGGGGGGGGCCAAAAACATTCAGTACTTC
NA	TRBV5-1	NA	TRBJ2-7	CASSLGAGLQYF	TGCGCCAGCAGCTTGGGGGCCGGGCTGCAGTACTTC
few	TRBV20-1	TRBD1	TRBJ1-1	CSARQGRVAFF	TGCAGTGCCCGACAGGGACGGGTCGCTTTCTTT
once	TRBV28	TRBD1	TRBJ1-5	CASRTHRDSSNQPQHF	TGTGCCAGCAGAACCCACCGGGACAGTAGCAATCAGCCCCAGCATTTT
NA	TRBV2	NA	TRBJ1-5	CASSNGADQPQHF	TGTGCCAGCTCGAATGGGGCAGATCAGCCCCAGCATTTT
NA	TRBV18	NA	TRBJ2-7	CASSPRVSSYEQYF	TGTGCCAGCTCACCACGGGTCAGCTCCTACGAGCAGTACTTC
few	TRBV6-1	NA	TRBJ1-1	CASGGGRAGDTEAFF	TGTGCCAGCGGGGGGGGCAGGGCAGGGGACACTGAAGCTTTCTTT
NA	TRBV5-1	TRBD1	TRBJ2-3	CASSRTGQSTDTQYF	TGCGCCAGCAGTCGAACGGGACAGAGCACAGATACGCAGTATTTT
NA	TRBV19	NA	TRBJ2-3	CASTRVAERTDTQYF	TGTGCCAGTACCAGGGTAGCAGAGCGGACAGATACGCAGTATTTT
once	TRBV7-2	NA	TRBJ1-3	CASSLLGTGNTIYF	TGTGCCAGCAGCTTACTAGGTACTGGAAACACCATATATTTT
NA	TRBV5-4	TRBD1	TRBJ1-6	CASSPDGQASSPLHF	TGTGCCAGCAGCCCGGACGGACAGGCCAGTTCACCCCTCCACTTT